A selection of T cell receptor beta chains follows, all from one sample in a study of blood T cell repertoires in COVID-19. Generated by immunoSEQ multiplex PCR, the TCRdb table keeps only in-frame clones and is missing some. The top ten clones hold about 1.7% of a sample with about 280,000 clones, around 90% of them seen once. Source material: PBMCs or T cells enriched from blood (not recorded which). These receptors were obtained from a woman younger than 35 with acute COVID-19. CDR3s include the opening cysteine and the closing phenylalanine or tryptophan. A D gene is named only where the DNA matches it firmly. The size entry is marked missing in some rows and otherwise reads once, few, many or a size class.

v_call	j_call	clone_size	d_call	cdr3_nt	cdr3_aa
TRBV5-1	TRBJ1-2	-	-	TGCGCCAGCAGCTTGGACCGACTCGACGGCTACACCTTC	CASSLDRLDGYTF
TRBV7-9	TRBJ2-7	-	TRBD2	TGTGCCAGCAGCCCGACTAGCGGGAAGACCTACGAGCAGTACTTC	CASSPTSGKTYEQYF
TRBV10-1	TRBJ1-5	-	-	TGCGCCAGCAGTGAAGTTCGGGTAGTAAGTACTGTTGGAGAGCCCCAGCATTTT	CASSEVRVVSTVGEPQHF
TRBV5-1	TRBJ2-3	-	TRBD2	TGCGCCAGCAGCTCGACTAGCGGCACAGATACGCAGTATTTT	CASSSTSGTDTQYF
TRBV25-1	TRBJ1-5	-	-	TGTGCCAGCAGTGAATATCGGAGAGATCAGCCCCAGCATTTT	CASSEYRRDQPQHF
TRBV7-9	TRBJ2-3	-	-	TGTGCCAGCAGCCCAGGGTCCTACACAGATACGCAGTATTTT	CASSPGSYTDTQYF
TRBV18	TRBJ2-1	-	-	TGTGCCAGCTCCCCCTCAAGTCGGAGCTCCTACAATGAGCAGTTCTTC	CASSPSSRSSYNEQFF
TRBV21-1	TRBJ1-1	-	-	TGTGCCAGCAGCTGTCACAGACCAATGAACACTGAAGCTTTCTTT	CASSCHRPMNTEAFF
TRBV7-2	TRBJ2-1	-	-	TGTGCCAGCTACGGCGGCGGTAGCTCCTACAATGAGCAGTTCTTC	CASYGGGSSYNEQFF
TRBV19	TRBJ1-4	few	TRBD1	TGTGCCAGTAGCTATAGCCCGGGACAGACTAATGAAAAACTGTTTTTT	CASSYSPGQTNEKLFF
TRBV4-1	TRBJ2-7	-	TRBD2	TGCGCCAGCAGCCAAGCCTATAGCGGGAGTTTCTACGAGCAGTACTTC	CASSQAYSGSFYEQYF
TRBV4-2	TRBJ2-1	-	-	TGTGCCAGCAGCCAAGATTGGACAGGAGGGCACAATGAGCAGTTCTTC	CASSQDWTGGHNEQFF
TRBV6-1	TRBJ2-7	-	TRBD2	TGTGCCAGCAGTGGCAGACTAGCGGGACTTTCCTACGAGCAGTACTTC	CASSGRLAGLSYEQYF
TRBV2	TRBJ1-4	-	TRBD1	TGTGCCAGCAGTGACAGGGGGAATGAAAAACTGTTTTTT	CASSDRGNEKLFF